This passage covers 9 T cell receptor beta chains from one sample sequenced in a study of Ad26.COV2.S vaccination and SARS-CoV-2 variants. Treatment of the sample: some 20 received Ad26.COV2.S at low or high dose, single or two shots; about 5 received placebo; per-sample allocation not given. All samples were drawn on day 63, counting from the first vaccine or placebo injection. Assay: immunoSEQ multiplex PCR; the TCRdb copy retains only in-frame clones and omits some. In the table there are approximately 300,000 clones, around four fifths of which are singletons. This specimen consisted of peripheral blood, obtained in a trial of Ad26.COV2.S vaccine versus placebo. These receptors all stem from a person between 18 and 65 years old who received the Ad26.COV2.S COVID-19 vaccine or a placebo.

The V and J genes are TRBV2 and TRBJ2-2, with D tentatively TRBD1 or TRBD2 (6 bases each). V was cut by 3 bases and J by 4 bases, with 12 bases left in between. The CDR3 extends over 15 amino acids. Looked up from germline, CDR1 is SNHLY and CDR2 is FYNNEI. The CDR3 loop is CASSEVQGGTGELFF. The DNA of the CDR3 is TGTGCCAGCAGTGAGGTACAGGGAGGCACCGGGGAGCTGTTTTTT.

The V gene is TRBV6-4, the J gene TRBJ2-5, with a possible D match to TRBD2 (6 bases). V was trimmed by 6 bases and J by 4 bases, leaving 21 bases between them. Germline CDR1 and CDR2: MRHNA and SNTAGT. The CDR3 is 16 residues long. The CDR3 nucleotides read TGTGCCAGCAGCTTACTTCCCGGGAGCTTAAGAGAGACCCAGTACTTC. Protein: CASSLLPGSLRETQYF.

The chain couples TRBV7-8 to TRBJ1-5; D not certain. In germline, CDR1 is SGHVS, CDR2 FQNEAQ. V shed 1 base and J shed 4 bases, with 8 bases lying between them. The CDR3 has 14 amino acids. The CDR3 here is CASSLVRLNQPQHF. The CDR3 DNA is TGTGCCAGCAGCTTAGTCAGGTTAAATCAGCCCCAGCATTTT.

This chain links TRBV27 with TRBJ1-1, with D possibly TRBD1 on 5 matching bases. Germline V gives CDR1 MNHEY, CDR2 SMNVEV (reference sequence). The CDR3 sequence is 11 residues long. The V gene lost 7 bases and the J gene lost 5 bases, with 8 bases spanning the gap. CDR3 protein: CASIRGTEAFF. Written as DNA, the CDR3 is TGTGCCAGCATCCGGGGGACTGAAGCTTTCTTT.

V gene TRBV11-3 combines with J gene TRBJ2-5; D might be TRBD1 or TRBD2, each matching 6 bases. CDR1 is SGHNT and CDR2 is YENEEA in the germline V gene. The length of the CDR3 is 16 residues. V was shortened by 0 bases and J by 5 bases, with 16 bases between the two germline ends. In nucleotides, the CDR3 is TGTGCCAGCAGCTTAGATTCTGGGGGGCTGGGGGAGACCCAGTACTTC. It codes for CASSLDSGGLGETQYF. The complete variable domain, with remaining parts taken from reference TRBV11-3 and TRBJ2-5, reads EAGVVQSPRYKIIEKKQPVAFWCNPISGHNTLYWYLQNLGQGPELLIRYENEEAVDDSQLPKDRFSAERLKGVDSTLKIQPAELGDSAVYLCASSLDSGGLGETQYFGPGTRLLVL.

V gene TRBV7-2 combines with J gene TRBJ1-1, with 8 bases lining up with TRBD1. Germline V gives CDR1 SGHTA, CDR2 FQGNSA. V lost 5 bases, J lost 6 bases, and 17 bases stayed unmatched. The CDR3 is made up of 17 amino acids. CDR3 nucleotide sequence: TGTGCCAGCAGCCCATCAGGTAGGACAGGGTTTTGGGCTGAAGCTTTCTTT. Amino acid sequence: CASSPSGRTGFWAEAFF.

V usage is TRBV6-5 and J usage is TRBJ1-2, with 9 positions matching TRBD1. CDR1 and CDR2 from the germline V gene are MNHEY and SVGAGI. The CDR3 runs to 14 residues. The V segment lost 6 bases and the J segment 5 bases; nucleotides outside the gene matches: 7. The CDR3 nucleotides are TGTGCCAGCAGGCCGGGACAGGGTCAGTATGGCTACACCTTC. Its protein is CASRPGQGQYGYTF.

V and J are TRBV5-1 and TRBJ2-5; tentative D call: TRBD1 (5 bases). Germline V gene data show CDR1 as SGHRS and CDR2 as YFSETQ. Trimming stripped 1 base from V and 4 bases from J, with 14 bases between. This CDR3 is built from 15 residues. The DNA for the CDR3 is TGCGCCAGCAGCTTGAGGCAGGGTAACGTAGAGACCCAGTACTTC. Its translation: CASSLRQGNVETQYF.

The chain links TRBV11-2 to TRBJ2-7, with 12 bases that match TRBD2. This CDR3 has 15 amino acids. The germline V gene encodes CDR1 SGHAT and CDR2 FQNNGV. V trimming: 2 bases; J trimming: 12 bases; junction bases outside the gene matches: 11. CDR3 amino acids: CASSLLAGGPKGWYF. CDR3 nucleotide sequence: TGTGCCAGCAGCTTACTAGCGGGGGGGCCTAAGGGTTGGTACTTC.